The 9 T cell receptor beta chains below were found in one sample sequenced in a study of cytomegalovirus exposure and HLA in healthy donors (dated by TCRdb to 2016 to 2017). Library preparation used the immunoSEQ multiplex PCR assay. For the multiplex PCR, a mixture combining 60 forward primers for TCR Vbeta segments and 13 reverse primers for TCR Jbeta segments was used. TCRdb stores this immuneACCESS table with in-frame sequences only. Part of the clones is absent; in the studies checked, under half of the shortfall reflects unresolved V genes, and no reason is known for the rest. The sample records some 160,000 clones, around 73% of which are singletons. The top ten clonotypes cover 5.4% of the sample. The sample comprised PBMCs. Receptors were obtained from a woman between 18 and 29 years old in good health and CMV-seropositive.

J is TRBJ1-6 and V is TRBV7-9; 9 bases match TRBD1. The length of the CDR3 is 14 residues. Germline V gene lookup returns CDR1 SEHNR and CDR2 FQNEAQ (reference sequence). V shed 5 bases and J 9 bases; nucleotides not matched to a gene: 5. The DNA for the CDR3 is TGTGCCAGCAGCCGGGACAGGGATGGTTCACCCCTCCACTTT. Translation gives CASSRDRDGSPLHF.

The chain carries TRBV7-9 and TRBJ1-3; 8 bases are shared with TRBD1. Trimming cost V 5 bases and J 9 bases; bases outside gene matches: 15. The CDR3 is made up of 16 amino acids. From germline, CDR1 is SEHNR and CDR2 FQNEAQ (reference sequence). The CDR3: CASSLTGDPLMRTIYF. The CDR3 DNA is TGTGCCAGCAGCCTGACAGGGGATCCTCTTATGCGCACCATATATTTT. Full variable domain (remainder filled in from reference TRBV7-9 and TRBJ1-3): DTGVSQNPRHKITKRGQNVTFRCDPISEHNRLYWYRQTLGQGPEFLTYFQNEAQLEKSRLLSDRFSAERPKGSFSTLEIQRTEQGDSAMYLCASSLTGDPLMRTIYFGEGSWLTVV.

This chain connects TRBV12-5 to TRBJ2-3; no clear D gene. V lost 3 bases to trimming and J lost 0 bases, with 4 bases between them. Germline V CDR1 and CDR2: LGHNT, FRNRAP. The CDR3 consists of 13 residues. As DNA, the CDR3 is TGTGCTAGTGGTTTATATAGCACAGATACGCAGTATTTT. Translating it yields CASGLYSTDTQYF. Together with reference TRBV12-5 and TRBJ2-3, the CDR3 gives the full variable domain: DARVTQTPRHKVTEMGQEVTMRCQPILGHNTVFWYRQTMMQGLELLAYFRNRAPLDDSGMPKDRFSAEMPDATLATLKIQPSEPRDSAVYFCASGLYSTDTQYFGPGTRLTVL.

This clone was seen only once. This sequence joins TRBV4-3 and TRBJ2-4, with D possibly TRBD2 on 5 matching bases. With 1 base removed from V and 9 bases from J, the gap between germline ends came to 13 bases. The germline gives CDR1 LGHNA, CDR2 YSLEER. The CDR3 runs 14 residues. Here the CDR3 DNA reads TGCGCCAGCAGCCAAGCCGCGGGTGGGAGCATTCAGTACTTC. This gives the protein CASSQAAGGSIQYF.

V is TRBV6-5 and J is TRBJ1-1; a possible D gene is TRBD1 (5 bases). CDR1 MNHEY and CDR2 SVGAGI come from the germline V gene. Deletions cut 2 bases from V and 4 bases from J, with 17 bases between. CDR3 length equals 16 residues. CDR3 sequence: CASSYRAGGWSTEAFF. The CDR3 nucleotides read TGTGCCAGCAGTTACAGAGCGGGGGGTTGGAGCACTGAAGCTTTCTTT.

CDR3 sequence: CASMTSGVTRQETQYF. CDR3 bases: TGTGCCAGCATGACTAGCGGGGTGACGCGGCAAGAGACCCAGTACTTC. The rearrangement joins TRBV2 to TRBJ2-5; 11 nucleotides line up with TRBD2. This CDR3 contains 16 residues. Germline-derived CDR1 and CDR2 are SNHLY and FYNNEI. V shed 7 bases, J shed 2 bases, and the junction held 9 bases outside the gene matches. Complete variable domain (other parts from reference TRBV2 and TRBJ2-5): EPEVTQTPSHQVTQMGQEVILRCVPISNHLYFYWYRQILGQKVEFLVSFYNNEISEKSEIFDDQFSVERPDGSNFTLKIRSTKLEDSAMYFCASMTSGVTRQETQYFGPGTRLLVL.

This clone has just a few counts. The rearrangement uses TRBV6-1 and TRBJ1-1; D is possibly TRBD1 (6 bases). Germline loops: CDR1 MNHNS, CDR2 SASEGT. There are 17 residues in the CDR3. V was cut by 2 bases and J by 0 bases, with 16 bases left in between. DNA of the CDR3: TGTGCCAGCAGTGAACGTCGTACAGGGCCCATGAACACTGAAGCTTTCTTT. Its protein is CASSERRTGPMNTEAFF.

DNA of the CDR3: TGTGCCAGCAGCCCTGGGACAGGGGTCTCCTACGAGCAGTACTTC. It codes for CASSPGTGVSYEQYF. The J gene is TRBJ2-7, the V gene TRBV7-2, with 10 bases that match TRBD1. Germline CDR1 SGHTA, CDR2 FQGNSA. The CDR3 loop spans 15 amino acids. V shed 5 bases, J shed 0 bases, and the junction held 4 bases outside the gene matches. Full variable domain (missing parts from reference TRBV7-2 and TRBJ2-7): GAGVSQSPSNKVTEKGKDVELRCDPISGHTALYWYRQSLGQGLEFLIYFQGNSAPDKSGLPSDRFSAERTGGSVSTLTIQRTQQEDSAVYLCASSPGTGVSYEQYFGPGTRLTVT.

The gene calls are TRBV29-1 and TRBJ1-1, with D uncertain. CDR1 SQVTM and CDR2 ANQGSEA come from the germline V gene. V was cut by 5 bases and J by 10 bases, with 17 bases left in between. The length of the CDR3 is 12 residues. The CDR3 sequence: CSVLGVSPSAFF. The CDR3 DNA reads as TGCAGCGTTCTCGGGGTGAGTCCTTCAGCTTTCTTT.